These T cell receptor beta chains were read from a single sample in a study of shared clonotypes between healthy human individuals. Assay: immunoSEQ multiplex PCR; the TCRdb copy retains only in-frame clones and omits some. The sample records about 2 million clones, approximately 94% being singletons. Sequencing input: naive CD8+ T cells sorted from blood. Receptor source: a man between 18 and 35 years old in good health. CDR3s include the opening cysteine and the closing phenylalanine or tryptophan. A D gene is named only where the DNA matches it firmly. Size tells how often a clone was seen (once, few, many) or the class of an expanded clone, and some rows leave it out.

d_call j_call v_call clone_size cdr3_length cdr3_aa cdr3_nt
- TRBJ1-1 TRBV5-1 - 15 CASSLAQGMDTEAFF TGCGCCAGCAGCTTGGCTCAGGGGATGGACACTGAAGCTTTCTTT
TRBD2 TRBJ2-1 TRBV9 - 16 CASSVVPGGLYNEQFF TGTGCCAGCAGCGTAGTCCCGGGAGGGCTATACAATGAGCAGTTCTTC
- TRBJ1-5 TRBV18 - 16 CASSPTDEVGNQPQHF TGTGCCAGCTCCCCCACGGACGAGGTGGGCAATCAGCCCCAGCATTTT
- TRBJ1-4 TRBV14 - 16 CASSQGLGGTNEKLFF TGTGCCAGCAGCCAAGGCCTTGGGGGGACTAATGAAAAACTGTTTTTT
TRBD1 TRBJ2-7 TRBV7-8 once 15 CASSLVGGQVNEQYF TGTGCCAGCAGCTTAGTAGGTGGACAGGTAAACGAGCAGTACTTC
- TRBJ1-5 TRBV28 - 16 CASSSLYGGGDQPQHF TGTGCCAGCAGTTCGCTCTATGGAGGGGGAGATCAGCCCCAGCATTTT
- TRBJ2-3 TRBV6-5 - 13 CASGWGGTDTQYF TGTGCCAGCGGCTGGGGCGGCACAGATACGCAGTATTTT
- TRBJ1-2 TRBV5-1 - 13 CASSSTNDYGYTF TGCGCCAGCAGTTCGACCAACGACTATGGCTACACCTTC
- TRBJ2-7 TRBV11-2 - 13 CASSLVLGYEQYF TGTGCCAGCAGCTTAGTTCTCGGGTACGAGCAGTACTTC
TRBD1 TRBJ1-4 TRBV5-5 - 14 CASSSRDRDEKLFF TGTGCCAGCAGCTCCCGGGACAGGGACGAAAAACTGTTTTTT
TRBD2 TRBJ2-5 TRBV4-3 - 17 CASSQDRAGGYTGSQYF TGCGCCAGCAGCCAAGATCGAGCGGGAGGGTATACTGGATCCCAGTACTTC
TRBD2 TRBJ2-7 TRBV29-1 - 16 CSVEDEIAGGAYEQYF TGCAGCGTTGAAGATGAGATAGCGGGGGGTGCCTACGAGCAGTACTTC
- TRBJ1-2 TRBV9 once 14 CASSVGAVNYGYTF TGTGCCAGCAGCGTAGGGGCGGTTAACTATGGCTACACCTTC